The 11 T cell receptor beta chains listed next were all sequenced from one sample in a study of spatial heterogeneity in lung cancer. Broader study findings: Counts of expanded intratumoral alpha and beta TCRs tracked tumor mutation counts.

The time point was: sample taken at primary tumor resection. TCRdb passed the 5' RACE reads through MiXCR, listing each CDR3 protein once. The sample has about 18,000 distinct CDR3 sequences, roughly 10% seen once. Antigens for these TCRs are unknown. Sample: lung tumor tissue, taken at surgery. These receptors originate from a female donor with early-stage non-small cell lung cancer.

Note on this clonotype: As an off-target read in a library built for alpha chains, this beta chain has a frequency of little significance. V and J are TRBV10-1 and TRBJ2-7, with a possible D match to TRBD1 (5 bases). Germline assignment: CDR1 WNHNN and CDR2 SYGVQD (reference sequence). The CDR3 is 13 amino acids. The V and J ends lost 6 bases and 2 bases respectively, with 11 bases between them. This CDR3 is CASRRQSPYEQYF. The CDR3 nucleotides read TGCGCCAGCAGAAGACAGTCCCCCTACGAGCAGTACTTC.

Notes on this clonotype: Found in a library prepared for alpha chains, this beta chain is an off-target read, and its abundance has little meaning. This chain joins TRBV5-1 and TRBJ2-3, with 10 nucleotides matching TRBD2. The CDR3 sequence is 14 residues long. The germline V gene encodes CDR1 SGHRS and CDR2 YFSETQ. Germline trimming cut 7 bases from V and 3 bases from J; bases unmatched to any gene: 5. CDR3 DNA sequence: TGCGCCAGCCAGCGGGGGGGCAGTACAGATACGCAGTATTTT. It is translated as CASQRGGSTDTQYF.

This clonotype was seen repeatedly, ten times or more. This beta chain came through as a stray read in a library set up for alpha chains, and its size says little. The V and J genes are TRBV15 and TRBJ2-7, with a weak D call TRBD1 (6 bases). CDR1 and CDR2 (germline): LNHNV, YYDKDF (reference sequence). The V end was cut by 0 bases, the J end by 2 bases, with 11 bases between. The CDR3 length is 15 residues. The CDR3, as DNA: TGTGCCACCAGCAGAGATAGGCAGGGGCCCTACGAGCAGTACTTC. Amino acids: CATSRDRQGPYEQYF.

This clonotype has at least ten counts. Because this beta chain is a stray read in a library intended to capture alpha chains, its abundance should not be given much weight. This chain connects TRBV7-2 to TRBJ2-1; TRBD2 matches 14 bases. This CDR3 has 16 amino acids. Trimming took 5 bases from V and 4 from J; bases not matched to a gene: 4. CDR1 SGHTA and CDR2 FQGNSA come from the germline V gene. CDR3 sequence (DNA): TGTGCCAGCAGCCGGACTAGCGGGGGGACGTACAATGAGCAGTTCTTC. It is translated as CASSRTSGGTYNEQFF.

This clonotype was counted between two and nine times. This beta chain lies outside the target of a library built for alpha chains; its clone size means little. The J gene is TRBJ2-7, the V gene TRBV20-1; D might be TRBD1 (6 bases). The CDR3 loop spans 13 amino acids. The V gene lost 2 bases and the J gene lost 0 bases, with 8 bases spanning the gap. The germline V gene encodes CDR1 DFQATT and CDR2 SNEGSKA (reference sequence). The CDR3 is CSARRGYSYEQYF. CDR3 coding DNA: TGCAGTGCTAGAAGGGGGTACTCCTACGAGCAGTACTTC.

Of note for this clonotype: This beta chain appears as a stray read in a library generated for alpha chains; its size is not informative. The chain joins TRBV29-1 to TRBJ1-2; D is ambiguous. This CDR3 has 14 residues. Germline V gene lookup returns CDR1 SQVTM and CDR2 ANQGSEA. With 1 base removed from V and 0 bases from J, the gap between germline ends came to 9 bases. In nucleotides, the CDR3 is TGCAGCGTTGAAGTCCCACACCCTAACTATGGCTACACCTTC. It specifies CSVEVPHPNYGYTF.

About this clonotype: Within a library made for alpha chains, this beta chain is off target, and its count is uninformative. This chain uses TRBV13 with TRBJ2-7, with unresolved D. The germline V gene has CDR1 PRHDT and CDR2 FYEKMQ (reference sequence). Trimming took 5 bases from V and 2 from J, leaving 7 bases between them. This CDR3 spans 12 amino acids. The CDR3, as DNA: TGTGCCAGCAGCCGCATGGCCTACGAGCAGTACTTC. Translating gives CASSRMAYEQYF.

This clonotype was counted ten times or more. Within a library made for alpha chains, this beta chain is off target, and its count is uninformative. The V call is TRBV20-1, the J call TRBJ1-2, with 7 bases aligning to TRBD1. CDR3 length: 13 amino acids. CDR1 and CDR2 from the germline V gene are DFQATT and SNEGSKA (reference sequence). V was clipped by 5 bases and J by 2 bases; unmatched bases: 5. The CDR3 DNA reads as TGCAGTGCTCGCCGGGACAGCAACTATGGCTACACCTTC. It encodes CSARRDSNYGYTF.

Concerning this clonotype itself: This beta chain is off target for a library built for alpha chains, so its abundance means little. The genes are TRBV20-1 and TRBJ1-2; a weak D match, TRBD1 (6 bases). The CDR3 consists of 13 residues. Trimming left V 6 bases short and J 2 bases short, with 13 bases between. Germline V lookup: CDR1 DFQATT, CDR2 SNEGSKA (reference sequence). The CDR3 reads CSAVDSQNYGYTF. CDR3 DNA sequence: TGCAGTGCGGTGGACAGTCAGAACTATGGCTACACCTTC.

This clonotype has at least ten counts. This beta chain lies outside the target of a library built for alpha chains; its clone size means little. The rearrangement joins TRBV28 to TRBJ2-7; TRBD1 matches 8 bases. The V segment lost 2 bases and the J segment 5 bases; nucleotides outside the gene matches: 5. Germline CDR1 and CDR2: MDHEN and SYDVKM. This CDR3 has 14 residues. CDR3 loop: CASSLLDRDHEQYF. The CDR3 DNA is TGTGCCAGCAGTTTACTGGACAGGGACCACGAGCAGTACTTC. The variable domain in full, completed from reference TRBV28 and TRBJ2-7, reads DVKVTQSSRYLVKRTGEKVFLECVQDMDHENMFWYRQDPGLGLRLIYFSYDVKMKEKGDIPEGYSVSREKKERFSLILESASTNQTSMYLCASSLLDRDHEQYFGPGTRLTVT.

This clonotype was recorded many times. Being off target in a library aimed at alpha chains, this beta chain has a size of little meaning. The gene calls are TRBV12-3 or TRBV12-4 and TRBJ2-4; unclear D gene. This CDR3 is 14 amino acids long. Trimming took off 3 bases at V and 0 bases at J, with 6 bases between the two ends. Written as DNA, the CDR3 is TGTGCCAGCAGTTTGTCGGGAGCCAAAAACATTCAGTACTTC. Protein product: CASSLSGAKNIQYF.